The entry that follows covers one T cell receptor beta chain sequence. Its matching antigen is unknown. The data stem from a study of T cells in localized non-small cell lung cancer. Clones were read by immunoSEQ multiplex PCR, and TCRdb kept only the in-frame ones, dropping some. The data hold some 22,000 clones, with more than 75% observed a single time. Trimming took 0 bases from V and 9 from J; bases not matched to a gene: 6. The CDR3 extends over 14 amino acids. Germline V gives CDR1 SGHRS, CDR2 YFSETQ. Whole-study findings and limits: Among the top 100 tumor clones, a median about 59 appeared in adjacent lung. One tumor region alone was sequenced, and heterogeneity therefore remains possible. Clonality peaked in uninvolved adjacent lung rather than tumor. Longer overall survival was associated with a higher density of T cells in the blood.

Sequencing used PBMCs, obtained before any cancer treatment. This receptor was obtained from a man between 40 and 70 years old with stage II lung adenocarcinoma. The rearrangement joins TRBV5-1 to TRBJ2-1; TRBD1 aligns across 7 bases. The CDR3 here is CASSLEQGISEQFF. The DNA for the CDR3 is TGCGCCAGCAGCTTGGAACAGGGGATAAGTGAGCAGTTCTTC.